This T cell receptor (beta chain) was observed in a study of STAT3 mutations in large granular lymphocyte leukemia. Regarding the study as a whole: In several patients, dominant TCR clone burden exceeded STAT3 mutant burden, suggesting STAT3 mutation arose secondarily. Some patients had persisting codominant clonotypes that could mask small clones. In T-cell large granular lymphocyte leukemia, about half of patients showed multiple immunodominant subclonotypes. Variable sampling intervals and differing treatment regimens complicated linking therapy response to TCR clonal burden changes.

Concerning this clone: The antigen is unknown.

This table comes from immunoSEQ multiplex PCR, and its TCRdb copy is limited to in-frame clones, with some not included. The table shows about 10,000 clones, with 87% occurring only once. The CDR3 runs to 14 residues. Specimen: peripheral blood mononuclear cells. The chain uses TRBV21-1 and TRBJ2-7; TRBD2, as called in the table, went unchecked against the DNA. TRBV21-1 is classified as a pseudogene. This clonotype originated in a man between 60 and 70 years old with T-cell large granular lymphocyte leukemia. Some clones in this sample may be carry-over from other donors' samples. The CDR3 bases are TGTGCCAGCACCGGGAAGGGTGACACCTACGAGCAGTACTTC. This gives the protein CASTGKGDTYEQYF.